This passage covers 13 T cell receptor beta chains from one sample sequenced in a study of T-cell memory formation after mild COVID-19. In TCRdb, the 5' RACE reads were re-called with MiXCR into one record per CDR3 protein. The sample includes roughly 450,000 distinct CDR3 sequences, approximately 18% seen only once; the top ten take roughly 21%. The specimen sequenced was PBMCs or a T cell subset sorted from them (not recorded which). The receptors shown here come from a man aged 18 to 35 who had mild COVID-19 (a few samples of this study predate the infection). Cell type and time point are not known.

A single count supports this clonotype. The chain couples TRBV13 to TRBJ2-4; a possible D gene is TRBD2 (5 bases). Germline CDR1 and CDR2: PRHDT and FYEKMQ (reference sequence). Trimming stripped 1 base from V and 9 bases from J, with 16 bases between. The CDR3 totals 15 residues. The CDR3 spells CASSLAGNNRGIQYF. In DNA, the CDR3 is TGTGCCAGCAGCTTAGCGGGGAATAATCGGGGCATTCAGTACTTC. The complete variable domain, with remaining parts taken from reference TRBV13 and TRBJ2-4, reads AAGVIQSPRHLIKEKRETATLKCYPIPRHDTVYWYQQGPGQDPQFLISFYEKMQSDKGSIPDRFSAQQFSDYHSELNMSSLELGDSALYFCASSLAGNNRGIQYFGAGTRLSVL.

The CDR3 nucleotides read TGTGCCAGCAGACATAGGATCGGAGACACCATATATTTT. Translating it yields CASRHRIGDTIYF. This chain uses TRBV12-3 or TRBV12-4 with TRBJ1-3; no firm D call. This CDR3 has 13 amino acids. V was trimmed by 6 bases and J by 8 bases, leaving 14 bases between them.

This clonotype has a handful of counts. As DNA, the CDR3 is TGTGCCAGCAGCCACCGGGACAGGGATGCGGAGACCCAGTACTTC. This sequence encodes CASSHRDRDAETQYF. This sequence joins TRBV7-9 and TRBJ2-5; TRBD1 aligns across 9 bases. J lost 5 bases, V lost 5 bases, and 9 bases had no gene match. Germline V lookup: CDR1 SEHNR, CDR2 FQNEAQ (reference sequence). The length of the CDR3 is 15 residues. The whole variable domain, remainder taken from reference TRBV7-9 and TRBJ2-5, is DTGVSQNPRHKITKRGQNVTFRCDPISEHNRLYWYRQTLGQGPEFLTYFQNEAQLEKSRLLSDRFSAERPKGSFSTLEIQRTEQGDSAMYLCASSHRDRDAETQYFGPGTRLLVL.

This clonotype showed up just a few times. The rearrangement uses TRBV7-7 and TRBJ2-3, with a tentative D call TRBD1 (5 bases). This CDR3 region has 16 residues. CDR1 and CDR2 from the germline V gene are SSHAT and FNYEAQ (reference sequence). V was clipped by 1 base and J by 4 bases, with 15 bases between them. CDR3 DNA: TGTGCCAGCAGCTTAGAGGCAGGGCTTTTGTCAGATACGCAGTATTTT. This translates into CASSLEAGLLSDTQYF.

This clonotype was counted ten times or more. The J gene is TRBJ1-1, the V gene TRBV10-3; 9 bases agree with TRBD1. The CDR3 is 13 amino acids. Germline V gene sequence: CDR1 ENHRY, CDR2 SYGVKD. The junction had 10 bases not matched to a gene; V was cut back by 3 bases and J by 14 bases. CDR3 nucleotide sequence: TGTGCCATCAGTGATCCCGGGACAGGGCAAGGCTTCTTT. Translated: CAISDPGTGQGFF.

The chain combines TRBV5-4 with TRBJ1-2, with D possibly TRBD1 on 5 matching bases. Trimming left V 5 bases short and J 2 bases short, with 16 bases between. Germline V CDR1 and CDR2: SGHNT, YYREEE (reference sequence). The CDR3 is 15 amino acids. The CDR3 protein is CASRSAGGTNYGYTF. Written as DNA, the CDR3 is TGTGCCAGCAGATCCGCGGGGGGGACCAACTATGGCTACACCTTC.

There are a few counts of this clonotype. The chain carries TRBV19 and TRBJ1-1, with D perhaps matching TRBD1 (6 bases). Per the germline V gene, CDR1 is LNHDA and CDR2 is SQIVND (reference sequence). V was cut by 5 bases and J by 4 bases, with 17 bases left in between. The CDR3 is 15 residues long. The DNA for the CDR3 is TGTGCCAGTAGTGCATCACAGGGAGGAGGCACTGAAGCTTTCTTT. It translates to CASSASQGGGTEAFF.

The chain has TRBV6-9 and TRBJ2-3, with D possibly being TRBD1 (5 bases). The CDR3 runs to 14 residues. V lost 8 bases to trimming and J lost 0 bases, with 12 bases between them. Germline lookup yields CDR1 MNHGY and CDR2 SVAAGI. CDR3 DNA sequence: TGTGCCAGCTTTGGAAACAGGAGCACAGATACGCAGTATTTT. The encoded protein is CASFGNRSTDTQYF.

This clonotype has a handful of counts. The genes are TRBV4-2 and TRBJ2-3, with 7 positions matching TRBD2. The CDR3 is 15 residues long. Germline lookup yields CDR1 LGHNA and CDR2 YNFKEQ. J lost 0 bases, V lost 1 base, and 1 base had no gene match. This CDR3 reads CASSQGGGSTDTQYF. As DNA, the CDR3 is TGTGCCAGCAGCCAAGGCGGGGGAAGCACAGATACGCAGTATTTT.

The chain has TRBV20-1 and TRBJ1-6, with 9 positions matching TRBD1. This CDR3 comprises 16 residues. Per germline, CDR1 DFQATT and CDR2 SNEGSKA (reference sequence). The trim removed 3 bases at V and 10 bases at J, leaving 13 bases unmatched. The CDR3 DNA reads TGCAGTGCTAGGATTCCCGGGACAGGGATGGTATCACCCCTCCACTTT. It specifies CSARIPGTGMVSPLHF.

This chain joins TRBV19 and TRBJ1-1; D is undetermined. CDR1 and CDR2 (germline): LNHDA, SQIVND (reference sequence). The CDR3 is made up of 14 amino acids. Trimming shortened V by 4 bases and J by 1 base, and 10 bases separated the two germline ends. This chain's CDR3 is CASSREFWNTEAFF. Here the CDR3 DNA reads TGTGCCAGTAGTAGAGAGTTTTGGAACACTGAAGCTTTCTTT.

This clonotype occurred a few times. V gene TRBV6-5 combines with J gene TRBJ1-5; 7 positions match TRBD1. The trim removed 6 bases at V and 0 bases at J, leaving 8 bases unmatched. Germline assignment: CDR1 MNHEY and CDR2 SVGAGI. The CDR3 sequence is 16 residues long. In DNA, the CDR3 is TGTGCCAGCAGCGGGGGGACAGCCGATAGCAATCAGCCCCAGCATTTT. Amino acid sequence: CASSGGTADSNQPQHF.

This chain joins TRBV27 and TRBJ1-6; possible D gene TRBD1, 5 bases. Germline V gene data show CDR1 as MNHEY and CDR2 as SMNVEV (reference sequence). Trimming cost V 0 bases and J 7 bases, with 13 bases left between them. The CDR3 covers 16 residues. Here the CDR3 reads CASSLSAGRPNSPLHF. The CDR3 nucleotides read TGTGCCAGCAGTTTATCCGCAGGGCGCCCGAATTCACCCCTCCACTTT.